The 15 T cell receptor beta chains listed next were all sequenced from one sample in a study of blood T cell repertoires in COVID-19. Only in-frame clones appear in the TCRdb table, and some are missing; sequencing was by immunoSEQ multiplex PCR. The table has 200,000 or so clones, more than 80% seen once. Sequencing was carried out using peripheral blood. These receptors came from a man aged 30-40 years with COVID-19, enrolled during active disease.

The V call is TRBV4-3, the J call TRBJ2-3; TRBD2 matches 9 bases. With 4 bases clipped from V and 6 bases from J, the junction kept 11 bases outside the gene matches. Per the germline V gene, CDR1 is LGHNA and CDR2 is YSLEER. This CDR3 comprises 16 residues. The CDR3 region is CASSPRRGGAGDTQYF. The CDR3 DNA follows: TGCGCCAGCAGCCCCCGGCGCGGGGGGGCAGGTGATACGCAGTATTTT.

This clone was picked up one time. The chain has TRBV5-6 and TRBJ2-7; 8 bases agree with TRBD1. J was trimmed by 4 bases and V by 3 bases; bases with no gene match: 6. Looked up from germline, CDR1 is SGHDT and CDR2 is YYEEEE. This CDR3 is 14 amino acids long. CDR3 bases: TGTGCCAGCAGCTGGGACAGGAGCAAGTACGAGCAGTACTTC. Its translation is CASSWDRSKYEQYF.

The chain carries TRBV10-1 and TRBJ1-3; D remains unclear. Between the trimmed V and J ends, which lost 8 bases and 2 bases, there was a span of 10 bases. Germline V gives CDR1 WNHNN, CDR2 SYGVQD (reference sequence). The CDR3 extends over 13 amino acids. The CDR3 sequence is CASRVIPGNTIYF. The DNA for the CDR3 is TGCGCCAGCCGCGTTATACCTGGAAACACCATATATTTT.

The chain joins TRBV28 to TRBJ1-5, with D possibly being TRBD1 (5 bases). V was trimmed by 6 bases and J by 4 bases, leaving 16 bases between them. Per germline, CDR1 MDHEN and CDR2 SYDVKM. The CDR3 totals 15 residues. In DNA form, the CDR3 reads TGTGCCAGCAGGCCTATTGACAGCGTTAATCAGCCCCAGCATTTT. Residues: CASRPIDSVNQPQHF. The whole variable domain, remainder taken from reference TRBV28 and TRBJ1-5, is DVKVTQSSRYLVKRTGEKVFLECVQDMDHENMFWYRQDPGLGLRLIYFSYDVKMKEKGDIPEGYSVSREKKERFSLILESASTNQTSMYLCASRPIDSVNQPQHFGDGTRLSIL.

The chain couples TRBV27 to TRBJ1-2; the match to TRBD1 covers 10 bases. The V gene end was trimmed by 2 bases and the J gene end by 3 bases; junction bases not matched to a gene: 3. This CDR3 has 15 residues. Looked up from germline, CDR1 is MNHEY and CDR2 is SMNVEV (reference sequence). The CDR3 is CASSLDRGHYYGYTF. For the CDR3, the DNA is TGTGCCAGCAGTTTAGACAGGGGGCATTACTATGGCTACACCTTC.

The rearrangement joins TRBV7-3 to TRBJ2-6, with D unresolved. Germline V lookup: CDR1 SGHTA, CDR2 FQGTGA. Trimming took 1 base from V and 2 from J, leaving 9 bases between them. The CDR3 runs 16 residues. Here the CDR3 reads CASSLMRHAGANVLTF. CDR3 nucleotide sequence: TGTGCCAGCAGCTTAATGAGGCATGCTGGGGCCAACGTCCTGACTTTC.

This rearrangement joins TRBV19 to TRBJ1-5; D gene ambiguous. V dropped 6 bases and J dropped 0 bases, with 12 bases sitting between them. The length of the CDR3 is 15 residues. Germline V CDR1 and CDR2: LNHDA, SQIVND (reference sequence). CDR3 bases: TGTGCCAGTAGCCTGAGGGCGGGTAGCAATCAGCCCCAGCATTTT. Translated: CASSLRAGSNQPQHF.

The genes are TRBV28 and TRBJ2-7; TRBD1 matches 8 bases. V lost 5 bases to trimming and J lost 3 bases; unmatched junction nucleotides: 9. CDR3 length: 15 residues. The germline CDR1 and CDR2 sequences are MDHEN and SYDVKM. The CDR3 region has the DNA TGTGCCAGCAGTACCCCAGGGGGCAATATCTACGAGCAGTACTTC. Encoded protein: CASSTPGGNIYEQYF.

The chain recombines TRBV7-9 with TRBJ2-1; no clear D. The germline V gene encodes CDR1 SEHNR and CDR2 FQNEAQ (reference sequence). The V end was cut by 2 bases, the J end by 10 bases, with 15 bases between. CDR3 length equals 14 residues. CDR3 region: CASSLTNYLGEQFF. CDR3 nucleotides: TGTGCCAGCAGCTTAACGAACTACCTCGGGGAGCAGTTCTTC.

Concerning this clone: This same CDR3 is encoded by further DNA sequences in the sample. The V call is TRBV9, the J call TRBJ2-3, with TRBD1 matching over 10 bases. The CDR3 has 15 residues. V was clipped by 0 bases and J by 2 bases; unmatched bases: 0. Germline assignment: CDR1 SGDLS and CDR2 YYNGEE. This chain's CDR3 is CASSVGQGATDTQYF. In DNA, the CDR3 is TGTGCCAGCAGCGTAGGACAGGGGGCCACAGATACGCAGTATTTT.

The V call is TRBV5-8, the J call TRBJ1-2; tentative D call: TRBD1 (5 bases). The CDR3 loop spans 12 amino acids. With 4 bases removed from V and 7 bases from J, the gap between germline ends came to 11 bases. Germline CDR1 reads SGHTS; CDR2 reads YDEGEE. The CDR3 DNA reads TGTGCCAGCAGCCCAGGGACTGCTGGCTACACCTTC. Translation gives CASSPGTAGYTF.

This chain links TRBV4-1 with TRBJ2-1, with D perhaps matching TRBD2 (5 bases). This CDR3 is 14 amino acids long. Germline loops: CDR1 MGHRA, CDR2 YSYEKL. V gave up 4 bases and J gave up 8 bases, with 15 bases separating them. CDR3 sequence reads: CASSPGYKGDEQFF. CDR3 DNA: TGCGCCAGCAGCCCGGGATATAAAGGCGATGAGCAGTTCTTC.

This rearrangement joins TRBV6-5 to TRBJ1-2; D unresolved. The germline V and J ends were trimmed by 6 bases and 6 bases, with 17 bases remaining between them. This CDR3 has 14 amino acids. Looked up from germline, CDR1 is MNHEY and CDR2 is SVGAGI. The CDR3 sequence: CASSRVWSGDGYTF. CDR3 nucleotide sequence: TGTGCCAGCAGCCGCGTTTGGTCCGGGGATGGCTACACCTTC.

Only one count was recorded for this clone. This sequence joins TRBV12-3 or TRBV12-4 and TRBJ1-5; D is possibly TRBD1 (5 bases). Trimming shortened V by 10 bases and J by 5 bases, and 15 bases separated the two germline ends. The CDR3 has 13 amino acids. The CDR3 loop reads CATNSGGDQPQHF. CDR3 bases: TGTGCCACCAACAGCGGGGGAGATCAGCCCCAGCATTTT.

V gene TRBV29-1 combines with J gene TRBJ1-5; 8 nucleotides align to TRBD1. The ends lost 5 bases at V and 3 bases at J; junction bases unmatched: 3. Germline assignment: CDR1 SQVTM and CDR2 ANQGSEA. The CDR3 has 13 amino acids. The CDR3 loop reads CSVRQGINQPQHF. The CDR3 region has the DNA TGCAGCGTTAGACAGGGGATCAATCAGCCCCAGCATTTT.